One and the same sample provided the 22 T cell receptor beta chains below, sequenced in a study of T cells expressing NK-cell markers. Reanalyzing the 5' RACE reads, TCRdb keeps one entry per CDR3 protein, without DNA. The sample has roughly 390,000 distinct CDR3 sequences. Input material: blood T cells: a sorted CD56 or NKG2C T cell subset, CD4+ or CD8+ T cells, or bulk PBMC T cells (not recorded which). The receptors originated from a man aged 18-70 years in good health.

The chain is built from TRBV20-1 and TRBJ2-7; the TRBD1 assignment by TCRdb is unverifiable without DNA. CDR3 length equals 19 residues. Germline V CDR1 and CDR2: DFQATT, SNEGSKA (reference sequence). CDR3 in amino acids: CSARERYRGQIGMDYEQYF.

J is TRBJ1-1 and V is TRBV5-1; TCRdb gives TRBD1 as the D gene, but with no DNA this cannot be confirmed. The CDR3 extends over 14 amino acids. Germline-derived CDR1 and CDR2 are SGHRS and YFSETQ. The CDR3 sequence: CASSQRTGNTEAFF.

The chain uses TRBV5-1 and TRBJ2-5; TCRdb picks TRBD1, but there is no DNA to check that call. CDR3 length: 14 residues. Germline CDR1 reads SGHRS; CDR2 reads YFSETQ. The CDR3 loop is CASSSPQGVETQYF.

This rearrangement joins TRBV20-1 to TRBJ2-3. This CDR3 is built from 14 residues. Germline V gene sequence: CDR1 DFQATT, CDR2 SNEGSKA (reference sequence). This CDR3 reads CSAPERPSTDTQYF.

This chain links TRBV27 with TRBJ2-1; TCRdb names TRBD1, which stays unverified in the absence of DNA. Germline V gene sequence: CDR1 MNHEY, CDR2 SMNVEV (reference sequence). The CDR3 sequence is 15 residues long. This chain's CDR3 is CASAPWGASYNEQFF.

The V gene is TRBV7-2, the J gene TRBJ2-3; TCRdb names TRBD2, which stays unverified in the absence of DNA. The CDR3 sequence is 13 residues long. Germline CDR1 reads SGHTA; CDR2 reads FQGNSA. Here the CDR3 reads CASRAGPVDTQYF.

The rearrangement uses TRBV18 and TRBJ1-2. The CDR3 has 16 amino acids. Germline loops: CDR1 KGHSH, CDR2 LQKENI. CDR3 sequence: CASSPAGGPSNYGYTF.

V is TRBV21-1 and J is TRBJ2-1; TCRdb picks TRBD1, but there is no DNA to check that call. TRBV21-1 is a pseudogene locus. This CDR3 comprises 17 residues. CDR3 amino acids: CASSKLGRTGSDNEQFF.

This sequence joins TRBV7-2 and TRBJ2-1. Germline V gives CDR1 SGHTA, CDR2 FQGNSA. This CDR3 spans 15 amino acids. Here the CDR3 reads CASSLAGATYNEQFF.

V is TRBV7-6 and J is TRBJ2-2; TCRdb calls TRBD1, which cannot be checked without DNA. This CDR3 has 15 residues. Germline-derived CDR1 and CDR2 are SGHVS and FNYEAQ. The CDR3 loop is CASSSFKQGTGELFF.

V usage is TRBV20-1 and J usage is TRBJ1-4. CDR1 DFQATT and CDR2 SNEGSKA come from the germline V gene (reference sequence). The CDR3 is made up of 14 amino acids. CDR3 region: CSPERGGGDEKLFF.

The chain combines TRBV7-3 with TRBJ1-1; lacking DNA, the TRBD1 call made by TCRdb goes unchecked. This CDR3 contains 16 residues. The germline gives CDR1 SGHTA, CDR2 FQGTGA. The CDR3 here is CASSARTGGTNTEAFF.

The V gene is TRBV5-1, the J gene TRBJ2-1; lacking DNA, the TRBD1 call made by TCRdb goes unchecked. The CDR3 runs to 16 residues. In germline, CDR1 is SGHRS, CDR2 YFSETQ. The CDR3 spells CASSFQAGARNNEQFF.

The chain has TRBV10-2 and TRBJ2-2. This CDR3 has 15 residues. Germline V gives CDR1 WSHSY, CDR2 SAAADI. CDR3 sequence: CASRDGVANTGELFF.

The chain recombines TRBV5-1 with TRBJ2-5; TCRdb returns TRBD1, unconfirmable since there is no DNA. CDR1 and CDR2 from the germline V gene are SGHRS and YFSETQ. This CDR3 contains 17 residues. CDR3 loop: CASSLAVGTATQETQYF.

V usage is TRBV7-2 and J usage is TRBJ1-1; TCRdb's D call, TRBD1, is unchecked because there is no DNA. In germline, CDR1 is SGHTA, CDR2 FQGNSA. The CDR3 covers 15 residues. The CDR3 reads CASQAGTTSRAEAFF.

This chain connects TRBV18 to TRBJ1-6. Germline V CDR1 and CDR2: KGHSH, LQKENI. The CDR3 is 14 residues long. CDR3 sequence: CASSPRQPSSPLHF.

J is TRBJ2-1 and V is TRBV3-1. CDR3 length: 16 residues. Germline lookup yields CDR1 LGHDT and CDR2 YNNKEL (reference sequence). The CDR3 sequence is CASSQVAVTTRNEQFF.

The CDR3 loop is CASSLWTHGETQYF. The V and J genes are TRBV11-2 and TRBJ2-5. This CDR3 has 14 amino acids. Germline V gene data show CDR1 as SGHAT and CDR2 as FQNNGV.

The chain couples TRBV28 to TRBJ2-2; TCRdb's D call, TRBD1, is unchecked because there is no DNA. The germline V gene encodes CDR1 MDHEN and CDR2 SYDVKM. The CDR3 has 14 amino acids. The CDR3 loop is CASINKGGFGELFF.

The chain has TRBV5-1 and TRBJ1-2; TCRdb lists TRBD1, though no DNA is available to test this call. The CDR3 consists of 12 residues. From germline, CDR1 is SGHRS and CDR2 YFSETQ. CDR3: CASSQDRDGYTF.

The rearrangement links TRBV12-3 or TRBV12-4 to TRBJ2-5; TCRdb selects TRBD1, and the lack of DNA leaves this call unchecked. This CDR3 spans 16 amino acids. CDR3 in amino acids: CASRPHAGGVRETQYF.